What follows are 30 T cell receptor beta chains derived from one specimen sequenced in a study of PD-1 blockade in classical Hodgkin lymphoma. TCRdb keeps only in-frame clones here, not all; method: immunoSEQ multiplex PCR. The sample lists approximately 100,000 clones, roughly 90% occurring once. Each patient experienced a relapse that followed autologous stem cell transplantation, and brentuximab vedotin exposure varied. The specimen was peripheral blood mononuclear cells (PBMCs), collected at baseline. All receptors come from a human donor with classical Hodgkin lymphoma.

The rearrangement links TRBV5-8 to TRBJ1-5, with TRBD1 identical over 7 bases. Germline V CDR1 and CDR2: SGHTS, YDEGEE. This CDR3 comprises 14 residues. Trimming took 4 bases from V and 9 from J; bases not matched to a gene: 10. CDR3 protein: CASSRDSVLRPQHF. CDR3 coding DNA: TGTGCCAGCAGCCGGGACAGCGTTCTTCGGCCCCAGCATTTT. Combining the CDR3 with reference TRBV5-8 and TRBJ1-5 gives the whole variable domain EAGVTQSPTHLIKTRGQQATLRCSPISGHTSVYWYQQALGLGLQFLLWYDEGEERNRGNFPPRFSGRQFPNYSSELNVNALELEDSALYLCASSRDSVLRPQHFGDGTRLSIL.

V and J are TRBV10-3 and TRBJ2-7; TRBD2 aligns across 9 bases. From germline, CDR1 is ENHRY and CDR2 SYGVKD. J lost 3 bases, V lost 1 base, and 1 base had no gene match. The CDR3 runs 14 residues. The CDR3 bases are TGTGCCATCAGTGAGTGGCGGGAGGGCTACGAGCAGTACTTC. Residues: CAISEWREGYEQYF.

V and J are TRBV15 and TRBJ2-5; 7 nucleotides align to TRBD2. The CDR3 covers 14 residues. The germline CDR1 and CDR2 sequences are LNHNV and YYDKDF (reference sequence). V lost 2 bases to trimming and J lost 4 bases; unmatched junction nucleotides: 4. The CDR3 DNA reads TGTGCCACCAGCAGAATGGGGGGGAGAGAGACCCAGTACTTC. This gives the protein CATSRMGGRETQYF.

The rearrangement uses TRBV2 and TRBJ1-5; D uncertain. From germline, CDR1 is SNHLY and CDR2 FYNNEI. This CDR3 has 13 residues. V lost 2 bases and J 7 bases, leaving 9 bases between the germline ends. DNA for the CDR3: TGTGCCAGCAGTGAAAGAGTAGGCCAGCCCCAGCATTTT. Protein: CASSERVGQPQHF.

The V gene is TRBV7-9, the J gene TRBJ1-3; 8 positions agree with TRBD1. There are 15 residues in the CDR3. CDR1 and CDR2 from the germline V gene are SEHNR and FQNEAQ (reference sequence). V shed 5 bases, J shed 2 bases, and the junction held 5 bases outside the gene matches. In DNA form, the CDR3 reads TGTGCCAGCAGCACCTTGACAGGGGCTGGAAACACCATATATTTT. It is translated as CASSTLTGAGNTIYF.

This clone was observed a handful of times. This chain joins TRBV18 and TRBJ1-5; no clear D gene. The CDR3 runs 13 residues. Germline V lookup: CDR1 KGHSH, CDR2 LQKENI. Trimming pared 5 bases from V and 9 bases from J, leaving 14 bases between. The DNA of the CDR3 is TGTGCCAGCTCAAGTTCCGAAAAGGGGCCCCAGCATTTT. Translating gives CASSSSEKGPQHF.

The V and J genes are TRBV18 and TRBJ1-5; perhaps TRBD1 as D (5 bases). The CDR3 spans 14 residues. The ends were cut back, 2 bases at V and 3 bases at J, with 8 bases in the middle. CDR1 and CDR2 from the germline V gene are KGHSH and LQKENI. CDR3 coding DNA: TGTGCCAGCTCACCAACAGGTTTCAATCAGCCCCAGCATTTT. Amino acid sequence: CASSPTGFNQPQHF. Using reference TRBV18 and TRBJ1-5 for the parts outside the CDR3, the full variable domain is NAGVMQNPRHLVRRRGQEARLRCSPMKGHSHVYWYRQLPEEGLKFMVYLQKENIIDESGMPKERFSAEFPKEGPSILRIQQVVRGDSAAYFCASSPTGFNQPQHFGDGTRLSIL.

CDR3 in amino acids: CATSSPFKKGTKNEQFF. The CDR3 coding sequence is TGTGCCACCTCCTCCCCATTTAAGAAGGGGACTAAAAATGAGCAGTTCTTC. This rearrangement joins TRBV21-1 to TRBJ2-1; the D segment call TRBD2 is taken from the table without a DNA check. TRBV21-1 constitutes a pseudogene. The CDR3 runs to 17 residues.

This chain connects TRBV7-2 to TRBJ2-7, with TRBD2 identical over 7 bases. The CDR3 contains 13 residues. Germline V gives CDR1 SGHTA, CDR2 FQGNSA. V shed 6 bases, J shed 6 bases, and the junction held 8 bases outside the gene matches. The CDR3: CASRVPGEGEQYF. CDR3 nucleotide sequence: TGTGCCAGCAGAGTACCCGGGGAGGGCGAGCAGTACTTC.

The chain carries TRBV27 and TRBJ2-3, with 10 bases identical to TRBD2. V was pared by 3 bases and J by 0 bases, with 9 bases of the junction left unmatched. The CDR3 covers 18 residues. Germline CDR1 MNHEY, CDR2 SMNVEV (reference sequence). CDR3 amino acids: CASSFLAGVTPSTDTQYF. In DNA, the CDR3 is TGTGCCAGCAGTTTTCTAGCGGGAGTGACGCCAAGCACAGATACGCAGTATTTT.

This clone was observed a handful of times. The chain carries TRBV7-8 and TRBJ1-5, with D hard to call. From germline, CDR1 is SGHVS and CDR2 FQNEAQ. CDR3 size: 12 residues. V was cut by 5 bases and J by 1 base, with 3 bases left in between. CDR3 DNA sequence: TGTGCCAGCAGCCTGAGCAATCAGCCCCAGCATTTT. This sequence encodes CASSLSNQPQHF.

CDR3 residues: CASSYEFSTEAFF. The CDR3 nucleotides read TGTGCCAGCAGTTACGAATTCTCCACTGAAGCTTTCTTT. The genes are TRBV6-6 and TRBJ1-1; D unclear. The CDR3 is 13 residues long. V lost 2 bases and J 4 bases, leaving 8 bases between the germline ends. The germline CDR1 and CDR2 sequences are MNHNY and SVGAGI (reference sequence).

This sequence joins TRBV7-2 and TRBJ2-7; D uncertain. Trimming removed 4 bases from V and 5 bases from J, with 12 bases in between. The germline V gene encodes CDR1 SGHTA and CDR2 FQGNSA. This CDR3 has 13 residues. CDR3 DNA: TGTGCCAGCAGCTCACGCCGCGCGGACGAGCAGTACTTC. Protein: CASSSRRADEQYF.

V is TRBV4-1 and J is TRBJ2-7; perhaps D is TRBD1 or TRBD2 (5 bases each). Germline V gives CDR1 MGHRA, CDR2 YSYEKL. This CDR3 has 18 amino acids. V lost 5 bases, J lost 6 bases, and 29 bases lay in between. CDR3 DNA sequence: TGCGCCAGCAGCAAGGGGCCGGGATCAGGGCATGCTGACGCCGAGCAGTACTTC. It translates to CASSKGPGSGHADAEQYF.

This rearrangement joins TRBV5-1 to TRBJ2-3, with D possibly matching TRBD2 (5 bases). Trimming cost V 4 bases and J 3 bases, with 12 bases left between them. CDR1 and CDR2 (germline): SGHRS, YFSETQ. The CDR3 length is 14 residues. Written as DNA, the CDR3 is TGCGCCAGCAGCCCAGAAACTAGGACAGATACGCAGTATTTT. It translates to CASSPETRTDTQYF.

The chain joins TRBV28 to TRBJ2-2; TRBD1 agrees at 7 bases. After removal of 4 bases from V and 2 bases from J, the junction contained 10 bases not matched to a gene. Germline loops: CDR1 MDHEN, CDR2 SYDVKM. This CDR3 spans 17 amino acids. CDR3 sequence reads: CASSSALRGFNTGELFF. As DNA, the CDR3 is TGTGCCAGCAGTTCCGCACTCAGGGGGTTTAACACCGGGGAGCTGTTTTTT.

The chain is built from TRBV5-6 and TRBJ1-2; unclear D gene. V gave up 5 bases and J gave up 0 bases, with 11 bases separating them. This CDR3 comprises 14 residues. Germline V gene lookup returns CDR1 SGHDT and CDR2 YYEEEE. DNA of the CDR3: TGTGCCAGCAGTTTACAGCTCACTAACTATGGCTACACCTTC. It codes for CASSLQLTNYGYTF.

This chain links TRBV7-2 with TRBJ2-7; D possibly matches TRBD1 or TRBD2 (5 bases each). The CDR3 sequence is 15 residues long. Germline V gene sequence: CDR1 SGHTA, CDR2 FQGNSA. V lost 2 bases and J 4 bases, leaving 15 bases between the germline ends. This CDR3 is CASSLYGDPAYEQYF. The CDR3, as DNA: TGTGCCAGCAGCTTATACGGGGACCCAGCTTACGAGCAGTACTTC.

The CDR3 spells CSVASGLYEQYF. CDR3 sequence (DNA): TGCAGCGTTGCTAGCGGGCTCTACGAGCAGTACTTC. This chain connects TRBV29-1 to TRBJ2-7, with 8 bases fitting TRBD2. This CDR3 spans 12 amino acids. V gave up 4 bases and J gave up 3 bases; unmatched junction bases: 2. CDR1 is SQVTM, CDR2 ANQGSEA, per germline.

The chain links TRBV25-1 to TRBJ2-1; either TRBD1 or TRBD2 may fit D (5 bases each). CDR3 length: 14 residues. Germline loops: CDR1 MGHDK, CDR2 SYGVNS. Between the trimmed V and J ends, which lost 7 bases and 0 bases, there was a span of 10 bases. The CDR3 region is CASNKGSSYNEQFF. CDR3 bases: TGTGCCAGCAATAAGGGGAGCTCCTACAATGAGCAGTTCTTC.

J is TRBJ2-7 and V is TRBV28, with no clear D. The germline CDR1 and CDR2 sequences are MDHEN and SYDVKM. The CDR3 is 13 amino acids. Between the trimmed V and J ends, which lost 4 bases and 3 bases, there was a span of 10 bases. The CDR3: CASSSGPLYEQYF. The CDR3 DNA sequence: TGTGCCAGCAGTTCTGGACCTCTCTACGAGCAGTACTTC.

The chain uses TRBV28 and TRBJ1-2, with D perhaps matching TRBD1 (6 bases). Trimming shortened V by 10 bases and J by 6 bases, and 18 bases separated the two germline ends. This CDR3 is built from 13 residues. Germline V gene data show CDR1 as MDHEN and CDR2 as SYDVKM. CDR3 amino acids: CATWEGVADGYTF. The DNA for the CDR3 is TGTGCCACCTGGGAGGGGGTGGCCGATGGCTACACCTTC.

The J gene is TRBJ2-7, the V gene TRBV20-1; D not certain. The germline CDR1 and CDR2 sequences are DFQATT and SNEGSKA (reference sequence). The CDR3 runs 11 residues. Trimming cost V 5 bases and J 3 bases, with 8 bases left between them. CDR3 nucleotide sequence: TGCAGTGCTCTAGGGTTCTACGAGCAGTACTTC. Amino acids: CSALGFYEQYF.

The rearrangement links TRBV4-1 to TRBJ1-2; 9 bases map to TRBD1. The CDR3 consists of 14 residues. Trimming removed 4 bases from V and 5 bases from J; junction bases left unmatched: 5. Germline assignment: CDR1 MGHRA and CDR2 YSYEKL. CDR3 DNA: TGCGCCAGCAGCCTCCGGACAGGGGAATATGGCTACACCTTC. This translates into CASSLRTGEYGYTF.

This sequence joins TRBV29-1 and TRBJ1-2; TRBD1 matches at 7 bases. J was trimmed by 6 bases and V by 4 bases; bases with no gene match: 8. Germline assignment: CDR1 SQVTM and CDR2 ANQGSEA. This CDR3 has 13 residues. CDR3 DNA sequence: TGCAGCGTTGGGCGACAGGGCACGGATGGCTACACCTTC. It is translated as CSVGRQGTDGYTF.

This CDR3 is CASRLAEWHRYEQYF. The CDR3 DNA is TGTGCAAGTCGCTTAGCGGAATGGCACCGCTACGAGCAGTACTTC. V is TRBV12-2 and J is TRBJ2-7. TRBV12-2 is reported as a pseudogene. The CDR3 length is 15 residues.

The rearrangement links TRBV25-1 to TRBJ2-5, with D perhaps TRBD1 or TRBD2 (5 bases each). The CDR3 is 16 amino acids. Trimming shortened V by 3 bases and J by 5 bases, and 19 bases separated the two germline ends. Germline V gene data show CDR1 as MGHDK and CDR2 as SYGVNS. CDR3 residues: CASSEGEGPIGETQYF. As DNA, the CDR3 is TGTGCCAGCAGTGAGGGGGAAGGCCCGATCGGGGAGACCCAGTACTTC.

V usage is TRBV5-1 and J usage is TRBJ1-2, with D possibly matching TRBD1 (5 bases). The CDR3 extends over 16 amino acids. Germline V gene sequence: CDR1 SGHRS, CDR2 YFSETQ. Deletions cut 4 bases from V and 0 bases from J, with 16 bases between. This CDR3 reads CASSPGTGQPNYGYTF. Written as DNA, the CDR3 is TGCGCCAGCAGCCCAGGCACGGGGCAGCCTAACTATGGCTACACCTTC.

V gene TRBV18 combines with J gene TRBJ2-2; TRBD1 aligns across 10 bases. Germline V gives CDR1 KGHSH, CDR2 LQKENI. The ends lost 3 bases at V and 5 bases at J; junction bases unmatched: 12. CDR3 length equals 18 residues. The CDR3 region is CASSPLTGGQERTGELFF. CDR3 DNA sequence: TGTGCCAGCTCACCTCTGACAGGGGGCCAGGAAAGGACCGGGGAGCTGTTTTTT.

The chain has TRBV7-7 and TRBJ2-2; no reliable D call. Trimming removed 5 bases from V and 0 bases from J, with 13 bases in between. Germline V gene data show CDR1 as SSHAT and CDR2 as FNYEAQ (reference sequence). This CDR3 comprises 16 residues. CDR3 loop: CASSPLRPPNTGELFF. CDR3 coding DNA: TGTGCCAGCAGCCCCCTTCGGCCTCCGAACACCGGGGAGCTGTTTTTT.